One sample yielded the 12 T cell receptor beta chains listed below, sequenced in a study of cytotoxic CD8 clonotypes in ibrutinib-treated CLL. The assay was immunoSEQ multiplex PCR, and TCRdb's table has in-frame clones only and misses some. The sample contains approximately 24,000 clones, nearly 70% of which appear only once. The sample here was PBMCs, taken at disease progression, from a patient treated with ibrutinib. These receptors originate from a human donor with chronic lymphocytic leukemia.

The chain links TRBV21-1 to TRBJ1-3; TRBD1, the table's D call, was not compared with the DNA. TRBV21-1 is a known pseudogene. The length of the CDR3 is 12 residues. CDR3: CASSKAETGKGF. The CDR3 bases are TGTGCCAGCAGCAAAGCAGAGACAGGGAAGGGGTTT.

The chain couples TRBV4-1 to TRBJ1-4; no clear D gene. The CDR3 runs 18 residues. CDR1 is MGHRA and CDR2 is YSYEKL in the germline V gene. The V end was cut by 0 bases, the J end by 0 bases, with 14 bases between. CDR3 region: CASSQELGRPATNEKLFF. CDR3 bases: TGCGCCAGCAGCCAAGAATTGGGGAGACCAGCAACTAATGAAAAACTGTTTTTT.

This rearrangement joins TRBV5-6 to TRBJ2-4; D perhaps matches TRBD2 (7 bases). The CDR3 runs to 14 residues. Germline CDR1 reads SGHDT; CDR2 reads YYEEEE. The germline V and J ends were trimmed by 3 bases and 9 bases, with 16 bases remaining between them. Here the CDR3 reads CASSYGLGGGIQYF. The CDR3 coding sequence is TGTGCCAGCAGCTACGGACTAGGAGGGGGCATTCAGTACTTC. Complete variable domain (other parts from reference TRBV5-6 and TRBJ2-4): DAGVTQSPTHLIKTRGQQVTLRCSPKSGHDTVSWYQQALGQGPQFIFQYYEEEERQRGNFPDRFSGHQFPNYSSELNVNALLLGDSALYLCASSYGLGGGIQYFGAGTRLSVL.

V is TRBV15 and J is TRBJ2-5, with unresolved D. Trimming shortened V by 3 bases and J by 3 bases, and 8 bases separated the two germline ends. This CDR3 contains 13 residues. Germline CDR1 is LNHNV and CDR2 is YYDKDF (reference sequence). CDR3 residues: CATSRDPKETQYF. Here the CDR3 DNA reads TGTGCCACCAGCAGGGACCCGAAAGAGACCCAGTACTTC.

V is TRBV5-1 and J is TRBJ1-1, with TRBD1 matching over 7 bases. J lost 4 bases, V lost 6 bases, and 6 bases had no gene match. Germline V CDR1 and CDR2: SGHRS, YFSETQ. The CDR3 totals 13 residues. The CDR3 protein is CASTQGPGTEAFF. CDR3 nucleotides: TGCGCCAGCACACAGGGGCCGGGCACTGAAGCTTTCTTT.

V gene TRBV4-2 combines with J gene TRBJ2-1; a possible D gene is TRBD1 (6 bases). Per germline, CDR1 LGHNA and CDR2 YNFKEQ. The CDR3 spans 16 residues. The V end was cut by 0 bases, the J end by 8 bases, with 17 bases between. DNA of the CDR3: TGTGCCAGCAGCCAAGACCGGGTTGGACAGTCCTATGAGCAGTTCTTC. This sequence encodes CASSQDRVGQSYEQFF.

This chain joins TRBV7-2 and TRBJ1-5, with a weak D call TRBD1 (6 bases). The germline CDR1 and CDR2 sequences are SGHTA and FQGNSA. This CDR3 has 15 residues. V gave up 6 bases and J gave up 3 bases, with 15 bases separating them. DNA for the CDR3: TGTGCCAGCAGACCAGCGGGGGCCGCCAATCAGCCCCAGCATTTT. Translating it yields CASRPAGAANQPQHF.

Comments on this clone: This same CDR3 is encoded by further DNA sequences in the sample. The CDR3: CASSSTVNTEAFF. Written as DNA, the CDR3 is TGTGCCAGCAGCTCGACAGTTAACACTGAAGCTTTCTTT. This chain connects TRBV7-3 to TRBJ1-1; TRBD1 is a possible D gene (5 bases). Trimming stripped 4 bases from V and 2 bases from J, with 8 bases between. This CDR3 spans 13 amino acids. Germline CDR1 SGHTA, CDR2 FQGTGA.

The chain employs TRBV30 and TRBJ1-3; no clear D gene. The CDR3 has 13 amino acids. Germline loops: CDR1 GTSNPN, CDR2 SVGIG (reference sequence). With 2 bases removed from V and 0 bases from J, the gap between germline ends came to 5 bases. The DNA for the CDR3 is TGTGCCTGGAGTTCACTCTCTGGAAACACCATATATTTT. This codes for CAWSSLSGNTIYF.

The chain has TRBV11-2 and TRBJ1-2; D not certain. The CDR3 consists of 13 residues. V was cut by 5 bases and J by 1 base, with 8 bases left in between. In germline, CDR1 is SGHAT, CDR2 FQNNGV. CDR3 residues: CASSPNFNYGYTF. Here the CDR3 DNA reads TGTGCCAGCAGCCCAAACTTTAACTATGGCTACACCTTC. The complete variable domain, with remaining parts taken from reference TRBV11-2 and TRBJ1-2, reads EAGVAQSPRYKIIEKRQSVAFWCNPISGHATLYWYQQILGQGPKLLIQFQNNGVVDDSQLPKDRFSAERLKGVDSTLKIQPAKLEDSAVYLCASSPNFNYGYTFGSGTRLTVV.

The chain has TRBV21-1 and TRBJ1-5; TRBD1 is taken as the D call from the table, unchecked against the DNA. TRBV21-1 is marked as a pseudogene. The CDR3 has 16 residues. CDR3 residues: CASSKRRAGQSEPQHF. The CDR3 DNA sequence: TGTGCCAGCAGCAAAAGGAGGGCGGGACAGTCGGAGCCCCAGCATTTT.

This clone came up a few times. This chain connects TRBV6-5 to TRBJ2-7; 7 bases are a match to TRBD2. Germline loops: CDR1 MNHEY, CDR2 SVGAGI. Trimming took 2 bases from V and 0 from J; bases not matched to a gene: 7. There are 16 residues in the CDR3. CDR3 bases: TGTGCCAGCAGTTACCCCGGTGCTAGCGGCTCCTACGAGCAGTACTTC. It specifies CASSYPGASGSYEQYF.